The clone carrying this T cell receptor beta chain was counted between two and nine times. These data come from a study of T cell responses to AZD1222 COVID-19 vaccine. Produced via immunoSEQ multiplex PCR; TCRdb's table is partial and in-frame only. The sample has some 150,000 clones, 90% seen once. The receptor was isolated from an adult who received the AZD1222 COVID-19 vaccine. The sample consisted of peripheral blood, taken 28 days after the second AZD1222 dose.

The CDR3 reads CAGGGGTEAFF. The CDR3 DNA sequence: TGTGCCGGGGGGGGTGGCACTGAAGCTTTCTTT. The chain recombines TRBV28 with TRBJ1-1; the D gene is possibly TRBD1 (5 bases). Germline CDR1 and CDR2: MDHEN and SYDVKM. V was clipped by 11 bases and J by 4 bases, with 11 bases between them. This CDR3 has 11 residues.